Included here is one T cell receptor beta chain sequence, with context. Antigen unknown. This sample stems from a study of T cells in Graves' hyperthyroidism and ophthalmopathy. The source material, RNA transcripts, was used to amplify TCR beta CDR3 regions. Using the HTBI primer set, a first-round RT-PCR was run on the TCR CDR3. TCRdb re-analysed the multiplex PCR reads in MiXCR, keeping a single row per CDR3 protein. The table has hundreds of thousands of distinct CDR3 sequences, about 15% seen once. Diagnosis of hyperthyroidism was new in patients aged 18 to 65, and its duration was under 2 months. Patients were excluded because of uncontrolled infection, other autoimmune disease, pregnancy or lactation. Trimming removed 1 base at V and 7 bases at J, with 14 bases between. Germline values: CDR1 SGHTA, CDR2 FQGTGA. The CDR3 is 14 residues long. Study observations and caveats: By a 13 V-J model, ophthalmopathy was set apart from stable hyperthyroidism. In blood, most of the thyroid clonotypes expanded above 0.001 were also present.

The clonotype comes from a woman in her late teens or twenties with Graves' hyperthyroidism. Sequencing was done on a sample of blood. V is TRBV7-3 and J is TRBJ2-7; D gene uncertain. The CDR3 protein is CASSLNGVSGEQYF. The CDR3 nucleotides are TGTGCCAGCAGCTTAAACGGAGTCTCTGGGGAGCAGTACTTC.